The clone carrying this TCR beta chain was detected a few times. Documented time point: persistent/refractory GD, antithyroid drugs over 5 years with positive TRAb. Extracted PBMC RNA gave rise to the TCR library. Arm-PCR of CDR3 regions and iRepertoire HTBI primers were used to build TCR beta libraries. TCRdb independently ran MiXCR on the multiplex PCR reads; one entry per CDR3 protein. The sample includes over 250,000 distinct CDR3 sequences, roughly a fifth of them seen just once. The sample comes from a study of regulatory T cells in long-lasting Graves disease. Sequencing used peripheral blood mononuclear cells (PBMCs), obtained when the disease was refractory, from a patient treated with antithyroid drugs. This sequence originates from a female donor with Graves disease.

The CDR3 coding sequence is TGTGCCAGCAGTTACTCGACTTCGCTAGCGGGGAACACCGGGGAGCTGTTTTTT. Protein sequence: CASSYSTSLAGNTGELFF. The chain has TRBV6-5 and TRBJ2-2; 8 bases align to TRBD2. After removal of 0 bases from V and 1 base from J, the junction contained 7 bases not matched to a gene. Germline CDR1 MNHEY, CDR2 SVGAGI. The CDR3 spans 18 residues.